This T cell receptor (beta chain) was recorded in a study of blood T cell repertoires in COVID-19. Study background: The United States, Italy and Spain supplied acute and convalescent COVID-19 samples. In each case, the material was cDNA or gDNA derived from T cells, B-cell-depleted T cells, or PBMCs.

Followed over time, Seattle patients had been enrolled while infection was active. Authors' analysis steps: By means of reference gene primer amplification, nucleated cell counts were estimated. Libraries were prepared by immunoSEQ multiplex PCR; TCRdb keeps only in-frame clonotypes and omits some of them. V and J calls and clone size are those listed in that table; D and trimming were worked out from the DNA. The sample records hundreds of thousands of clones, around 92% being singletons. This clonotype was sampled from a woman aged 25 to 39 with COVID-19, enrolled during active disease. Specimen: peripheral blood.

The CDR3 DNA reads TGTGCCAGCAGTTTATGGAGCCCGCCGGGACAGCGTAATTCACCCCTCCACTTT. It codes for CASSLWSPPGQRNSPLHF. The chain recombines TRBV28 with TRBJ1-6, with TRBD1 identical over 7 bases. CDR1 MDHEN and CDR2 SYDVKM come from the germline V gene. Trimming cost V 0 bases and J 6 bases; bases outside gene matches: 11. The length of the CDR3 is 18 residues.